This TCR beta chain was observed in a study of cytomegalovirus exposure and HLA in healthy donors. In the PCR, 60 Vbeta and 13 Jbeta primers were used. Profiling relied on immunoSEQ multiplex PCR, and the TCRdb table lists in-frame clones only, not all of them. Its listing shows about 130,000 clones. Germline values: CDR1 LNHDA, CDR2 SQIVND (reference sequence). The CDR3 is made up of 16 amino acids. Trimming pared 1 base from V and 4 bases from J, leaving 14 bases between. The TCR originated in a man in his thirties or forties in good health and CMV-seronegative. The J gene is TRBJ1-5, the V gene TRBV19, with D perhaps TRBD1 (6 bases). Sequencing was carried out using PBMCs. The CDR3 reads CASSIGGQQLNQPQHF. The CDR3 DNA sequence: TGTGCCAGTAGTATAGGGGGGCAGCAGTTGAATCAGCCCCAGCATTTT.